This T cell receptor beta chain emerged from a study of blood T cells in healthy people across ages. The study, taken as a whole, reports: Among long-lived donors, naive CD4+ cells were more numerous and diversity higher than in aged donors.

The authors ran a second PCR of about 7 to 11 cycles using a sample-barcoded 5' primer and a J-beta primer mix. Per-sample output comprised a minimum of 2.5 million paired-end reads containing CDR3. Using its own MiXCR run on the 5' RACE reads, TCRdb lists one record per CDR3 protein. Of 650,000 to 800,000 distinct CDR3 sequences listed, around 42% were seen once; the top ten hold nearly 20%. Donors were systemically healthy Caucasian individuals from Russia aged about 6 to 100 years. The authors drew around 11 milliliters of peripheral blood from each donor. Germline V gene sequence: CDR1 SEHNR, CDR2 FQNEAQ (reference sequence). Unmatched junction bases numbered 6, after V lost 6 bases and J lost 5 bases. The CDR3 is 14 amino acids. On this clonotype: Its antigen is undetermined.

This sequence joins TRBV7-9 and TRBJ1-4, with 7 bases lining up with TRBD1. The sequence derives from a man aged 60 to 75 in good health. The sample comprised blood. As DNA, the CDR3 is TGTGCCAGCAGACCCGGACAGGCAAATGAAAAACTGTTTTTT. It translates to CASRPGQANEKLFF. The full variable domain, with the rest looked up from reference TRBV7-9 and TRBJ1-4, is DTGVSQNPRHKITKRGQNVTFRCDPISEHNRLYWYRQTLGQGPEFLTYFQNEAQLEKSRLLSDRFSAERPKGSFSTLEIQRTEQGDSAMYLCASRPGQANEKLFFGSGTQLSVL.